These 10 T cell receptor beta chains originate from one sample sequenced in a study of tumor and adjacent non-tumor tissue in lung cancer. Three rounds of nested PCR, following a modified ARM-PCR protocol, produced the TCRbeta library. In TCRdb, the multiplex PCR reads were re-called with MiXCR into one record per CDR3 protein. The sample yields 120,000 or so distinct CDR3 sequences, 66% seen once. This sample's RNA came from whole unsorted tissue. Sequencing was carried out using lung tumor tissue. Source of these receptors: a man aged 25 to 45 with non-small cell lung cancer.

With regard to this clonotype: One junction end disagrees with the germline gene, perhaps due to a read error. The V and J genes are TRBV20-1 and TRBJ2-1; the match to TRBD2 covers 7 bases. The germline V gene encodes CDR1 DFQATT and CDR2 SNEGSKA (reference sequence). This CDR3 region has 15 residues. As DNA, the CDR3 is TGCAGTACTAGGGATGGCGGGAGCTTGTTCTATGAGCAGTTCTTC. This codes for CSTRDGGSLFYEQFF.

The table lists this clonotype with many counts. CDR3 protein: CASSQPQSGTDTQYF. DNA for the CDR3: TGTGCCAGCAGCCAACCACAGTCTGGCACAGATACGCAGTATTTT. The chain is built from TRBV12-3 or TRBV12-4 and TRBJ2-3; D not certain. The length of the CDR3 is 15 residues. Deletions cut 6 bases from V and 1 base from J, with 14 bases between.

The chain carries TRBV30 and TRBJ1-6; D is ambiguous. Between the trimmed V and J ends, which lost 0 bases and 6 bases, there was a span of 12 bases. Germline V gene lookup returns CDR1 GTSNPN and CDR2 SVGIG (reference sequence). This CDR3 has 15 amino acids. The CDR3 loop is CAWSVRGMLNSPLHF. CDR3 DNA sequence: TGTGCCTGGAGTGTACGAGGGATGCTTAATTCACCCCTCCACTTT.

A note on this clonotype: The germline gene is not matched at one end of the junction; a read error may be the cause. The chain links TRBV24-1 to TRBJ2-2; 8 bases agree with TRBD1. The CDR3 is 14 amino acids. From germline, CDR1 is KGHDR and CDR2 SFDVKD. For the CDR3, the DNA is TGTGCCACCAGACAGGGGGAGCACACCGGGGAGCTGCTTTTT. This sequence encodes CATRQGEHTGELLF.

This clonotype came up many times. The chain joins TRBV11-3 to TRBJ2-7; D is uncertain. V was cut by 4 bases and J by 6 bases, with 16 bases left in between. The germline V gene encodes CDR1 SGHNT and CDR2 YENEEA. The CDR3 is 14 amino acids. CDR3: CASSSIKDRREQYF. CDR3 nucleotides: TGTGCCAGCAGCTCCATAAAGGATAGGCGCGAGCAGTACTTC.

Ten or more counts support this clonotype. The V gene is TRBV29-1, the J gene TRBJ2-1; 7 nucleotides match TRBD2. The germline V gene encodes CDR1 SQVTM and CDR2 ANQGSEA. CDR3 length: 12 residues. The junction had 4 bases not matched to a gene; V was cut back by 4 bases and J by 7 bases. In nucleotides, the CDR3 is TGCAGCGTTGGACTAGCTAAGAATGAGCAGTTCTTC. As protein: CSVGLAKNEQFF.

The CDR3 spells CASSPRTTQETQYF. DNA of the CDR3: TGTGCCAGCAGCCCTAGAACTACTCAAGAGACCCAGTACTTC. The chain is built from TRBV11-1 and TRBJ2-5; no clear D. The germline V gene has CDR1 SGHAT and CDR2 FQDESV (reference sequence). The V end was cut by 5 bases, the J end by 2 bases, with 12 bases between. This CDR3 comprises 14 residues.

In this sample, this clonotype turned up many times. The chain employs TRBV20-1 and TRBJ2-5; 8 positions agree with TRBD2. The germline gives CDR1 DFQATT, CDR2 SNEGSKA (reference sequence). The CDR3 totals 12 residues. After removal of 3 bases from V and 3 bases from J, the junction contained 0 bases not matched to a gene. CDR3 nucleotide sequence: TGCAGTGCTAGTAGCGGGGAAGAGACCCAGTACTTC. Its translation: CSASSGEETQYF.

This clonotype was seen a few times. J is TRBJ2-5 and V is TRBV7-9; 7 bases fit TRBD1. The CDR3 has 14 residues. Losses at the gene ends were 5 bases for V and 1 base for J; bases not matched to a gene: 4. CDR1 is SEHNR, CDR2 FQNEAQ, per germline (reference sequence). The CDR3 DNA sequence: TGTGCCAGCAGCCCGAGGGACAGCCAAGAGACCCAGTACTTC. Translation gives CASSPRDSQETQYF.

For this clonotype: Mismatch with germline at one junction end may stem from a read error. This CDR3 is CATSLGQGGSYTF. CDR3 coding DNA: TGTGCCACCAGCTTAGGACAGGGAGGCAGCTACACCTTC. The chain combines TRBV11-3 with TRBJ1-2; 8 nucleotides match TRBD1. This CDR3 has 13 amino acids. Germline-derived CDR1 and CDR2 are SGHNT and YENEEA. Variable domain in full (rest from reference TRBV11-3 and TRBJ1-2): EAGVVQSPRYKIIEKKQPVAFWCNPISGHNTLYWYLQNLGQGPELLIRYENEEAVDDSQLPKDRFSAERLKGVDSTLKIQPAELGDSAVYLCATSLGQGGSYTFGSGTRLTVV.